This entry lists 25 T cell receptor beta chains sequenced from one sample in a study of T cell repertoires in cytomegalovirus infection. Their antigens are not known. MiXCR, applied by TCRdb to the reads, yields one record per CDR3 protein. The sample carries about 830,000 distinct CDR3 sequences, less than 35% recorded once. The material sequenced was cultured CD8+ T cells from PBMCs, taken from culture after CMV antigen stimulation. These receptors were taken from a human donor in good health (CMV status not recorded). Some clones in this sample may be carry-over from other donors' samples.

The V gene is TRBV15, the J gene TRBJ1-1; D remains unclear. The CDR3 loop spans 13 amino acids. The ends were cut back, 1 base at V and 0 bases at J, with 3 bases in the middle. CDR1 LNHNV and CDR2 YYDKDF come from the germline V gene (reference sequence). The CDR3: CATSRAVNTEAFF. CDR3 coding DNA: TGTGCCACCAGCAGAGCAGTGAACACTGAAGCTTTCTTT.

This clonotype was counted between two and nine times. The J gene is TRBJ2-2, the V gene TRBV27; tentative D call: TRBD1 (7 bases). V lost 2 bases and J 3 bases, leaving 10 bases between the germline ends. The CDR3 runs 15 residues. The germline V gene has CDR1 MNHEY and CDR2 SMNVEV (reference sequence). CDR3 DNA: TGTGCCAGCAGTTTACCAGGGGGGCACACCGGGGAGCTGTTTTTT. Its protein product is CASSLPGGHTGELFF.

This clonotype was detected a few times. The V gene is TRBV6-6, the J gene TRBJ2-3; D gene uncertain. CDR3 length equals 15 residues. CDR1 and CDR2 from the germline V gene are MNHNY and SVGAGI (reference sequence). Trimming cost V 2 bases and J 1 base, with 10 bases left between them. The CDR3 spells CASSYMRSRTDTQYF. In nucleotides, the CDR3 is TGTGCCAGCAGTTACATGCGCTCTCGCACAGATACGCAGTATTTT.

Only a few counts were recorded for this clonotype. The DNA for the CDR3 is TGTGCCAGCAGTCATTTCCGACTAGCGGGGGGGTCCTTCAGCTCCTACAATGAGCAGTTCTTC. This encodes CASSHFRLAGGSFSSYNEQFF. This sequence joins TRBV6-1 and TRBJ2-1, with TRBD2 matching over 14 bases. From germline, CDR1 is MNHNS and CDR2 SASEGT. The ends lost 5 bases at V and 0 bases at J; junction bases unmatched: 15. The CDR3 is 21 amino acids.

A word on this clonotype: This may arise from a read error, as a much more abundant clone is one base away. This rearrangement joins TRBV7-2 to TRBJ1-1; D unclear. CDR3 length: 17 residues. Germline V CDR1 and CDR2: SGHTA, FQGNSA. CDR3 nucleotide sequence: TGTGCCAGCAGCTTAGAGCTCCGTTGGGGTCCGAACACTGTAGCTTTCTTT. Residues: CASSLELRWGPNTVAFF.

The chain couples TRBV19 to TRBJ1-2, with 7 bases matching TRBD1. The CDR3 totals 14 residues. Unmatched junction bases numbered 7, after V lost 6 bases and J lost 3 bases. Germline V lookup: CDR1 LNHDA, CDR2 SQIVND (reference sequence). CDR3 amino acids: CASSPGTDYYGYTF. CDR3 DNA sequence: TGTGCCAGTAGCCCCGGGACAGATTACTATGGCTACACCTTC.

This clonotype was observed a few times. This chain joins TRBV6-6 and TRBJ1-1; D not resolved. V lost 3 bases and J 3 bases, leaving 17 bases between the germline ends. The CDR3 loop spans 16 amino acids. The germline CDR1 and CDR2 sequences are MNHNY and SVGAGI (reference sequence). CDR3 in amino acids: CASSYWPMNQDTEAFF. CDR3 coding DNA: TGTGCCAGCAGTTATTGGCCGATGAACCAGGACACTGAAGCTTTCTTT.

The rearrangement links TRBV11-2 to TRBJ2-2; 7 bases match TRBD2. With 0 bases clipped from V and 0 bases from J, the junction kept 13 bases outside the gene matches. Germline assignment: CDR1 SGHAT and CDR2 FQNNGV. The CDR3 runs 20 residues. For the CDR3, the DNA is TGTGCCAGCAGCTTAGATATTGGACTGGATAGCGGGCCGAACACCGGGGAGCTGTTTTTT. Translation: CASSLDIGLDSGPNTGELFF.

This clonotype was seen more than once but under ten times. The J gene is TRBJ1-5, the V gene TRBV15, with 10 positions matching TRBD1. Germline V lookup: CDR1 LNHNV, CDR2 YYDKDF (reference sequence). V shed 4 bases, J shed 6 bases, and the junction held 6 bases outside the gene matches. The CDR3 spans 15 residues. The CDR3 DNA follows: TGTGCCACCAGCAAGGGGGGACAGGGGAGTCAGCCCCAGCATTTT. Translation gives CATSKGGQGSQPQHF.

This clonotype was seen more than once but under ten times. This chain's CDR3 is CASSHGLAGGFPYNEQFF. The CDR3 bases are TGTGCCAGCAGCCACGGGCTAGCGGGGGGATTTCCCTACAATGAGCAGTTCTTC. This chain links TRBV6-1 with TRBJ2-1; 11 bases match TRBD2. CDR1 and CDR2 from the germline V gene are MNHNS and SASEGT. The CDR3 loop spans 18 amino acids. V shed 6 bases and J 2 bases; nucleotides not matched to a gene: 12.

This clonotype occurred a few times. The chain carries TRBV14 and TRBJ1-1; D gene ambiguous. Trimming left V 3 bases short and J 8 bases short, with 10 bases between. The CDR3 runs 12 residues. Germline V CDR1 and CDR2: SGHDN, FVKESK. The CDR3 bases are TGTGCCAGCAGCCATCACCCCCGCGAAGCTTTCTTT. It translates to CASSHHPREAFF.

On this clonotype: Its ends do not fully match the called genes, so a read error is possible. The gene calls are TRBV7-6 and TRBJ1-1; D gene uncertain. CDR3 length equals 14 residues. Germline loops: CDR1 SGHVS, CDR2 FNYEAQ. The CDR3 reads CASSSKLANTEAFF. The CDR3 region has the DNA TGTGCTAGCAGCTCAAAGCTGGCGAACACTGAAGCTTTCTTT.

This clonotype was observed once. The gene calls are TRBV12-5 and TRBJ2-7; a possible D gene is TRBD2 (5 bases). Per germline, CDR1 LGHNT and CDR2 FRNRAP. The germline V and J ends were trimmed by 2 bases and 2 bases, with 13 bases remaining between them. The CDR3 extends over 15 amino acids. CDR3 in amino acids: CASGLTREGPYEQYF. The CDR3 DNA follows: TGTGCTAGTGGTTTGACGAGGGAAGGCCCCTACGAGCAGTACTTC.

The sample holds a few counts of this clonotype. Germline and junction disagree at one end, which may indicate a read error. The genes are TRBV7-7 and TRBJ2-2; no clear D. Per germline, CDR1 SSHAT and CDR2 FNYEAQ (reference sequence). CDR3 length: 14 residues. In nucleotides, the CDR3 is TGTGCTAGCAGCTTTTGGGCCAACACCGGGGAGCTGTTTTTT. This sequence encodes CASSFWANTGELFF.

The V gene is TRBV12-3 or TRBV12-4, the J gene TRBJ2-7, with 7 bases that match TRBD1. V shed 6 bases and J 5 bases; nucleotides not matched to a gene: 10. The CDR3 contains 14 residues. This CDR3 is CASRARTGKNEQYF. CDR3 nucleotides: TGTGCCAGCAGGGCCCGGACAGGTAAAAACGAGCAGTACTTC.

The table lists this clonotype with a few counts. The chain combines TRBV12-3 or TRBV12-4 with TRBJ1-1, with 7 bases lining up with TRBD1. Germline trimming cut 6 bases from V and 5 bases from J; bases unmatched to any gene: 6. The CDR3 is made up of 13 amino acids. CDR3 bases: TGTGCCAGCAGAAAGACAGGGTTTACTGAAGCTTTCTTT. Protein: CASRKTGFTEAFF.

This clonotype was counted between two and nine times. The rearrangement links TRBV6-2 or TRBV6-3 to TRBJ1-1; no clear D gene. Germline-derived CDR1 and CDR2 are MNHEY and SVGEGT. The CDR3 is 12 amino acids. Between the trimmed V and J ends, which lost 3 bases and 7 bases, there was a span of 9 bases. The CDR3 spells CASSYRQFEAFF. The CDR3 DNA reads TGTGCCAGCAGTTATCGGCAGTTTGAAGCTTTCTTT.

The V gene is TRBV12-3 or TRBV12-4, the J gene TRBJ1-5, with 9 bases fitting TRBD1. The CDR3 has 23 amino acids. The trim removed 3 bases at V and 1 base at J, leaving 25 bases unmatched. The CDR3 spells CASSFFTLGTVGTGSRSNQPQHF. The CDR3 nucleotides are TGTGCCAGCAGTTTTTTTACCCTGGGCACTGTGGGGACAGGGTCGAGGAGCAATCAGCCCCAGCATTTT.

The chain has TRBV19 and TRBJ2-4; perhaps TRBD1 as D (5 bases). Germline assignment: CDR1 LNHDA and CDR2 SQIVND (reference sequence). Trimming stripped 11 bases from V and 9 bases from J, with 23 bases between. The CDR3 runs to 14 residues. CDR3 region: CASRPSGSSVIQYF. The CDR3 DNA is TGTGCCTCCCGTCCGTCAGGGTCTTCGGTCATTCAGTACTTC.

V gene TRBV5-6 combines with J gene TRBJ2-3; TRBD1 aligns across 8 bases. The CDR3 runs 15 residues. Germline V gene lookup returns CDR1 SGHDT and CDR2 YYEEEE. V trimming: 1 base; J trimming: 4 bases; junction bases outside the gene matches: 5. The CDR3 is CASSLSRGRPDTQYF. CDR3 bases: TGTGCCAGCAGCTTGAGCAGGGGGCGCCCAGATACGCAGTATTTT.

The chain is built from TRBV4-1 and TRBJ2-7; the D is unclear. CDR1 is MGHRA, CDR2 YSYEKL, per germline. Trimming took 1 base from V and 3 from J, leaving 13 bases between them. There are 15 residues in the CDR3. For the CDR3, the DNA is TGCGCCAGCAGCCAAGGTACCGACGGATACTACGAGCAGTACTTC. Encoded protein: CASSQGTDGYYEQYF.

This clonotype was seen ten or more times. The chain couples TRBV7-6 to TRBJ2-1; D call uncertain. CDR3 size: 13 residues. Trimming shortened V by 5 bases and J by 5 bases, and 10 bases separated the two germline ends. Per germline, CDR1 SGHVS and CDR2 FNYEAQ. CDR3 residues: CASSPSAHNEQFF. DNA of the CDR3: TGTGCCAGCAGCCCCTCTGCTCACAATGAGCAGTTCTTC.

This clonotype was seen ten or more times. This chain uses TRBV7-8 with TRBJ1-5; tentatively, D is TRBD1 (5 bases). The CDR3 contains 14 residues. Trimming left V 4 bases short and J 4 bases short, with 11 bases between. The germline CDR1 and CDR2 sequences are SGHVS and FQNEAQ. The CDR3 region has the DNA TGTGCCAGCAGCTCCGGGACGTGGAATCAGCCCCAGCATTTT. This encodes CASSSGTWNQPQHF.

This chain connects TRBV5-6 to TRBJ2-7; D is perhaps TRBD1 (6 bases). Trimming stripped 4 bases from V and 1 base from J, with 9 bases between. Germline-derived CDR1 and CDR2 are SGHDT and YYEEEE. The CDR3 runs to 13 residues. The CDR3 here is CASSQTGSYEQYF. CDR3 coding DNA: TGTGCCAGCAGCCAAACAGGGTCCTACGAGCAGTACTTC.

In its sample, this clonotype was seen many times. The V and J genes are TRBV7-6 and TRBJ2-1; D may be TRBD1 (5 bases). Germline values: CDR1 SGHVS, CDR2 FNYEAQ. With 0 bases removed from V and 2 bases from J, the gap between germline ends came to 17 bases. The CDR3 runs to 18 residues. CDR3 loop: CASSLASVVVGPYNEQFF. The CDR3 nucleotides are TGTGCCAGCAGCTTAGCGTCAGTGGTTGTGGGGCCCTACAATGAGCAGTTCTTC.